The rows below give T cell receptor beta chains drawn from one sample of a study of long-term antiretroviral therapy in people with HIV. TCRdb's copy holds only in-frame clones and misses some; the assay was immunoSEQ multiplex PCR. Of fewer than 25,000 clones in the sample, 80% to 90% were seen once. Material: unsorted PBMCs, obtained 1.8 years before starting antiretroviral therapy. The receptors stem from a woman in her 30s with HIV. Each CDR3 is given with its conserved first and last residue. D genes are given only for firm matches. For some rows the clone size is stated as once, few or many, or as a class when expanded; others skip it.

-,TRBJ1-2,-,TRBV6-1,CASSVPSEGGYTF,TGTGCCAGCAGTGTCCCCTCCGAGGGTGGCTACACCTTC
-,TRBJ1-4,-,TRBV13,CASSPRRGEKLFF,TGTGCCAGCAGCCCCCGACGGGGGGAGAAACTGTTTTTT
TRBD1,TRBJ2-7,-,TRBV11-2,CASSGDRYSYEQYF,TGTGCCAGCAGCGGGGACAGATACTCCTACGAGCAGTACTTC
-,TRBJ1-2,-,TRBV5-4,CASTNRVDGYTF,TGTGCCAGCACCAACAGGGTAGATGGCTACACCTTC
-,TRBJ1-2,-,TRBV6-5,CASSYGAGTNYGYTF,TGTGCCAGCAGTTACGGCGCCGGGACAAACTATGGCTACACCTTC
-,TRBJ1-2,-,TRBV5-1,CASSPDGDYGYTF,TGCGCCAGCAGCCCGGACGGGGACTATGGCTACACCTTC
-,TRBJ2-3,-,TRBV9,CASSVRETGTDTQYF,TGTGCCAGCAGCGTACGGGAGACAGGCACAGATACGCAGTATTTT
-,TRBJ1-2,few,TRBV19,CASSISRRPYGYTF,TGTGCCAGTAGTATTTCTCGACGGCCCTATGGCTACACCTTC
-,TRBJ1-1,-,TRBV2,CASTRGIGEAFF,TGTGCCAGCACACGGGGGATTGGGGAAGCTTTCTTT
TRBD1,TRBJ1-5,-,TRBV10-3,CAISESGTGPLQPQHF,TGTGCCATCAGTGAGTCCGGGACAGGGCCCCTTCAGCCCCAGCATTTT
TRBD1,TRBJ1-2,-,TRBV14,CASSQDYRGFWGYTF,TGTGCCAGCAGCCAAGACTACAGGGGATTTTGGGGCTACACCTTC
-,TRBJ1-4,-,TRBV10-2,CASRANSATNEKLFF,TGCGCCAGCAGAGCCAACAGTGCAACTAATGAAAAACTGTTTTTT
-,TRBJ1-1,once,TRBV4-2,CASSLDDLNTEAFF,TGTGCCAGCAGCCTAGACGACCTGAACACTGAAGCTTTCTTT
TRBD2,TRBJ2-7,-,TRBV18,CASSPLAGDEQYF,TGTGCCAGCTCACCACTGGCGGGGGACGAGCAGTACTTC
TRBD2,TRBJ2-1,-,TRBV4-1,CASSQPTTRGMFGEQFF,TGCGCCAGCAGCCAACCCACTACGCGGGGGATGTTCGGCGAGCAGTTCTTC
-,TRBJ2-2,-,TRBV7-9,CASIVGTMNTGELFF,TGTGCCAGCATAGTGGGGACCATGAACACCGGGGAGCTGTTTTTT
TRBD2,TRBJ2-5,-,TRBV2,CASSGVLAGFSETQYF,TGTGCCAGCAGTGGGGTGCTAGCGGGGTTTTCAGAGACCCAGTACTTC
-,TRBJ2-6,-,TRBV4-1,CASSQDNEAGANVLTF,TGCGCCAGCAGCCAAGATAACGAGGCTGGGGCCAACGTCCTGACTTTC
TRBD2,TRBJ2-1,-,TRBV7-3,CASSLSPWSPGGLNNEQFF,TGTGCCAGCAGCTTAAGTCCTTGGAGCCCGGGGGGGCTAAACAATGAGCAGTTCTTC
TRBD2,TRBJ2-5,-,TRBV27,CASSSLAGGPQETQYF,TGTGCCAGCAGTTCGTTAGCGGGGGGGCCCCAAGAGACCCAGTACTTC
TRBD1,TRBJ1-1,-,TRBV5-1,CASSPTGPNTEAFF,TGCGCCAGCAGCCCGACAGGGCCGAACACTGAAGCTTTCTTT
-,TRBJ2-4,-,TRBV7-9,CASSLPGASKNIQYF,TGTGCCAGCAGCTTACCCGGGGCCAGCAAAAACATTCAGTACTTC
-,TRBJ1-6,-,TRBV6-4,CASSVMAGASSPLHF,TGTGCCAGCAGTGTTATGGCAGGGGCCAGTTCACCCCTCCACTTT
-,TRBJ2-2,few,TRBV20-1,CSAMGTGELFF,TGCAGTGCTATGGGGACCGGGGAGCTGTTTTTT
-,TRBJ2-1,-,TRBV2,CASGRDILNEQFF,TGTGCCAGCGGGAGGGACATCCTCAATGAGCAGTTCTTC
-,TRBJ2-7,-,TRBV5-4,CASSLGGRGRREQYF,TGTGCCAGCAGCTTGGGGGGGCGGGGGCGTAGGGAGCAGTACTTC
TRBD1,TRBJ2-1,-,TRBV9,CASSEGQDSYNEQFF,TGTGCCAGCAGCGAGGGACAGGACTCCTACAATGAGCAGTTCTTC
-,TRBJ1-6,-,TRBV7-6,CASSPAAGNSPLHF,TGTGCCAGCAGCCCTGCGGCAGGCAATTCACCCCTCCACTTT
TRBD1,TRBJ2-6,-,TRBV6-1,CASSAGTGASGANVLTF,TGTGCCAGCAGTGCCGGGACAGGCGCGTCTGGGGCCAACGTCCTGACTTTC
-,TRBJ1-2,-,TRBV6-5,CASSYRHNYGYTF,TGTGCCAGCAGTTACAGACACAACTATGGCTACACCTTC
-,TRBJ1-5,-,TRBV28,CASSSSWPQHF,TGTGCCAGCAGTTCCTCGTGGCCCCAGCATTTT
TRBD2,TRBJ2-1,-,TRBV11-2,CASSHSGGSSYNEQFF,TGTGCCAGCAGTCATAGCGGGGGGAGCTCCTACAATGAGCAGTTCTTC
TRBD1,TRBJ1-5,-,TRBV5-6,CASSYTGAPQHF,TGTGCCAGCAGCTATACAGGGGCGCCCCAGCATTTT
TRBD2,TRBJ2-5,-,TRBV27,CASSQLAVGQETQYF,TGTGCCAGCAGTCAACTAGCGGTTGGACAAGAGACCCAGTACTTC
-,TRBJ2-5,-,TRBV5-1,CASSLADFGGLGETQYF,TGCGCCAGCAGCTTGGCGGACTTCGGGGGATTGGGGGAGACCCAGTACTTC
-,TRBJ1-1,-,TRBV30,CAWNTGNPEAFF,TGTGCCTGGAACACAGGGAATCCTGAAGCTTTCTTT
TRBD1,TRBJ1-6,-,TRBV10-3,CATKRGPGQGQDSPLHF,TGTGCCACCAAAAGGGGACCGGGACAGGGTCAAGACTCACCCCTCCACTTT
TRBD1,TRBJ1-2,few,TRBV4-2,CASSHKDREMYYGYTF,TGTGCCAGCAGCCATAAAGACAGGGAAATGTACTATGGCTACACCTTC
TRBD1,TRBJ1-6,-,TRBV27,CASSSAGVTGGSYNSPLHF,TGTGCCAGCAGTTCCGCCGGAGTTACAGGGGGCTCCTATAATTCACCCCTCCACTTT
-,TRBJ1-4,-,TRBV29-1,CSAWRGIESEKLFF,TGCAGCGCTTGGAGGGGAATTGAGAGTGAAAAACTGTTTTTT
-,TRBJ1-1,-,TRBV10-2,CASSEKRFEAFF,TGCGCCAGCAGTGAGAAGCGATTCGAAGCTTTCTTT
-,TRBJ2-2,once,TRBV14,CASSQDWGAGGELFF,TGTGCCAGCAGCCAAGATTGGGGGGCTGGCGGGGAGCTGTTTTTT
-,TRBJ2-7,-,TRBV14,CASSQSRNEQYF,TGCGCCAGCAGCCAATCAAGGAACGAGCAGTACTTC
-,TRBJ1-2,-,TRBV30,CAWSVGAAGYGYTF,TGTGCCTGGAGTGTTGGTGCGGCGGGCTATGGCTACACCTTC
-,TRBJ2-5,-,TRBV29-1,CSLARTDQETQYF,TGCAGCCTTGCTCGGACAGACCAAGAGACCCAGTACTTC
-,TRBJ1-3,-,TRBV14,CASSQVSGAGNTIYF,TGTGCCAGCAGCCAAGTCTCGGGAGCTGGAAACACCATATATTTT
-,TRBJ1-1,once,TRBV12-5,CASGYGEMNTEAFF,TGTGCTAGTGGTTATGGGGAGATGAACACTGAAGCTTTCTTT
-,TRBJ1-2,-,TRBV15,CATSGGSLGADYGYTF,TGTGCCACCAGCGGGGGCTCACTCGGGGCCGACTATGGCTACACCTTC
-,TRBJ1-2,once,TRBV18,CASSPGVLYGYTF,TGTGCCAGCTCACCGGGCGTTCTATATGGCTACACCTTC
-,TRBJ2-5,-,TRBV5-1,CASSLATGTETQYF,TGCGCCAGCAGCTTGGCCACTGGTACGGAGACCCAGTACTTC
-,TRBJ1-6,-,TRBV10-2,CASSESGPLSSYNSPLHF,TGCGCCAGCAGTGAATCTGGACCGCTAAGCTCCTATAATTCACCCCTCCACTTT
TRBD1,TRBJ1-1,-,TRBV2,CASSLLQGATLNTEAFF,TGTGCCAGCAGTCTCCTACAGGGGGCTACTCTGAACACTGAAGCTTTCTTT
-,TRBJ2-3,-,TRBV10-3,CAISEKHTQYF,TGTGCCATCAGTGAAAAGCATACGCAGTATTTT
-,TRBJ1-2,-,TRBV30,CAWRPDISTNYGYTF,TGTGCCTGGAGGCCGGACATCTCCACTAACTATGGCTACACCTTC
-,TRBJ2-7,-,TRBV28,CASSDATGQEQYF,TGTGCCAGCAGTGACGCCACAGGGCAAGAGCAGTACTTC
-,TRBJ1-1,once,TRBV5-5,CASSLDLRGDVAEAFF,TGTGCCAGCAGCCTGGACCTAAGAGGGGATGTAGCTGAAGCTTTCTTT
-,TRBJ1-2,once,TRBV12-5,CASGLGSNYGYTF,TGTGCTAGTGGTCTCGGGAGTAACTATGGCTACACCTTC
TRBD1,TRBJ2-3,-,TRBV5-6,CASSSDRTGGADTQYF,TGTGCCAGCAGTTCTGACAGGACAGGGGGCGCGGATACGCAGTATTTT
-,TRBJ1-6,once,TRBV9,CASSSPGYSTLHF,TGTGCCAGCAGCTCACCAGGGTACAGCACCCTCCACTTT